The 28 T cell receptor beta chains listed next were all sequenced from one sample in a study of brain T cells in children with intractable seizures. The protocol was immunoSEQ multiplex PCR, while the TCRdb copy is restricted to in-frame clones and leaves out a portion. The sample yields about 9,000 clones, more than 55% seen once. Sequencing was limited to surgery cases with top T cell transcript signatures in brain tissue. The sequenced sample was resected brain tissue, obtained at surgery. The receptors originated from a girl aged 2 to 9 with tuberous sclerosis and intractable seizures.

The chain links TRBV30 to TRBJ2-1, with TRBD2 identical over 9 bases. The CDR3 runs 20 residues. CDR1 is GTSNPN and CDR2 is SVGIG in the germline V gene (reference sequence). Trimming removed 0 bases from V and 0 bases from J; junction bases left unmatched: 15. Written as DNA, the CDR3 is TGTGCCTGGAGTGTACTTTTCGAGCGGGGGGTGTGGAGCTCCTACAATGAGCAGTTCTTC. Protein product: CAWSVLFERGVWSSYNEQFF. The full variable domain, with the rest looked up from reference TRBV30 and TRBJ2-1, is SQTIHQWPATLVQPVGSPLSLECTVEGTSNPNLYWYRQAAGRGLQLLFYSVGIGQISSEVPQNLSASRPQDRQFILSSKKLLLSDSGFYLCAWSVLFERGVWSSYNEQFFGPGTRLTVL.

The genes are TRBV6-5 and TRBJ1-2; TRBD1 matches 8 bases. V shed 8 bases, J shed 6 bases, and the junction held 2 bases outside the gene matches. CDR1 is MNHEY, CDR2 SVGAGI, per germline. CDR3 length equals 11 residues. The CDR3 nucleotides read TGTGCCAGCGCGACAGGGGATGGCTACACCTTC. This sequence encodes CASATGDGYTF.

This clone was counted only a few times. V usage is TRBV7-9 and J usage is TRBJ2-7, with 7 bases identical to TRBD1. The V gene's germline CDR1 is SEHNR and CDR2 FQNEAQ (reference sequence). The CDR3 totals 13 residues. With 7 bases clipped from V and 1 base from J, the junction kept 4 bases outside the gene matches. CDR3 in DNA: TGTGCCAGCATAGGGACAGCATCCTACGAGCAGTACGTC. Translated: CASIGTASYEQYV.

The rearrangement uses TRBV2 and TRBJ1-2, with D perhaps matching TRBD1 (6 bases). The CDR3 covers 13 residues. Germline V gene sequence: CDR1 SNHLY, CDR2 FYNNEI. With 8 bases removed from V and 0 bases from J, the gap between germline ends came to 10 bases. Here the CDR3 reads CASGGRANYGYTF. CDR3 nucleotide sequence: TGTGCCAGCGGGGGCAGAGCTAACTATGGCTACACCTTC. The full variable domain, rest sourced from reference TRBV2 and TRBJ1-2, is EPEVTQTPSHQVTQMGQEVILRCVPISNHLYFYWYRQILGQKVEFLVSFYNNEISEKSEIFDDQFSVERPDGSNFTLKIRSTKLEDSAMYFCASGGRANYGYTFGSGTRLTVV.

The chain uses TRBV6-5 and TRBJ1-1, with D possibly matching TRBD1 (5 bases). With 10 bases removed from V and 1 base from J, the gap between germline ends came to 13 bases. The CDR3 is made up of 13 amino acids. The germline V gene encodes CDR1 MNHEY and CDR2 SVGAGI. CDR3 sequence: CATLAQANTEAFF. CDR3 bases: TGTGCCACCCTAGCACAGGCGAACACTGAAGCTTTCTTT.

The V and J genes are TRBV10-1 and TRBJ2-2, with D perhaps TRBD1 or TRBD2 (7 bases each). Looked up from germline, CDR1 is WNHNN and CDR2 is SYGVQD (reference sequence). The V end lost 6 bases, the J end lost 5 bases, and 19 bases lay between the germline ends. CDR3 size: 16 residues. Here the CDR3 reads CASSQFDREGTGELFF. CDR3 DNA: TGCGCCAGCAGCCAGTTCGACAGGGAGGGGACCGGGGAGCTGTTTTTT.

Here the CDR3 DNA reads TGTGCCAGCAGCTTCCGGGGCGCGAGCACAGATACGCAGTATTTT. The encoded protein is CASSFRGASTDTQYF. The rearrangement joins TRBV5-5 to TRBJ2-3, with D tentatively TRBD1 or TRBD2 (5 bases each). Germline loops: CDR1 SGHKS, CDR2 YYEKEE (reference sequence). CDR3 length: 15 residues. V dropped 2 bases and J dropped 0 bases, with 10 bases sitting between them.

This chain uses TRBV6-5 with TRBJ2-7; 9 bases agree with TRBD1. Germline V gives CDR1 MNHEY, CDR2 SVGAGI. The CDR3 totals 16 residues. V lost 2 bases to trimming and J lost 1 base; unmatched junction nucleotides: 6. CDR3 nucleotides: TGTGCCAGCAGTTACGGGGGCGGGACAGGGTCCTACGAGCAGTACGTC. Protein product: CASSYGGGTGSYEQYV.

V gene TRBV6-5 combines with J gene TRBJ2-2; the D is unclear. This CDR3 is built from 13 residues. The V gene's germline CDR1 is MNHEY and CDR2 SVGAGI. V was cut by 2 bases and J by 4 bases, with 5 bases left in between. The CDR3 DNA is TGTGCCAGCAGTTACGTAGGCACCGGGGAGCTGTTTTTT. This translates into CASSYVGTGELFF.

J is TRBJ1-2 and V is TRBV2, with D possibly being TRBD1 (6 bases). Trimming took 3 bases from V and 5 from J, leaving 7 bases between them. This CDR3 spans 12 amino acids. Per germline, CDR1 SNHLY and CDR2 FYNNEI. The CDR3 bases are TGTGCCAGCAGTGATGGGACATATGGCTACACCTTC. Amino acids: CASSDGTYGYTF.

This clone was seen a handful of times. The rearrangement uses TRBV27 and TRBJ2-2, with 9 bases matching TRBD1. CDR3 length: 13 amino acids. V trimming: 8 bases; J trimming: 8 bases; junction bases outside the gene matches: 6. CDR1 is MNHEY, CDR2 SMNVEV, per germline (reference sequence). The CDR3 loop is CASQQGAKGELFF. CDR3 coding DNA: TGTGCCAGCCAACAGGGGGCGAAGGGGGAGCTGTTTTTT.

In this sample, this clone turned up a few times. V and J are TRBV24-1 and TRBJ1-2, with D tentatively TRBD1 (6 bases). Trimming cost V 3 bases and J 5 bases, with 12 bases left between them. The CDR3 runs to 14 residues. Germline CDR1 reads KGHDR; CDR2 reads SFDVKD. In DNA, the CDR3 is TGTGCCACCAGTGATACAGGGTTGGTTTATGGCTACACCTTC. Protein: CATSDTGLVYGYTF.

V and J are TRBV6-5 and TRBJ2-3; TRBD1 matches 8 bases. CDR1 and CDR2 (germline): MNHEY, SVGAGI. V lost 6 bases, J lost 2 bases, and 4 bases stayed unmatched. The CDR3 spans 14 residues. CDR3 sequence: CASRTGGPTDTQYF. CDR3 bases: TGTGCCAGCAGAACAGGGGGACCCACAGATACGCAGTATTTT.

V usage is TRBV5-1 and J usage is TRBJ1-2; D may be TRBD1 (6 bases). From germline, CDR1 is SGHRS and CDR2 YFSETQ. This CDR3 is built from 15 residues. V lost 0 bases, J lost 5 bases, and 14 bases lay in between. CDR3 in DNA: TGCGCCAGCAGCTTGGCGACGACAGGAACGTATGGCTACACCTTC. Its translation: CASSLATTGTYGYTF.

In this sample, this clone turned up once. V is TRBV27 and J is TRBJ1-5, with D tentatively TRBD1 (5 bases). The germline V gene has CDR1 MNHEY and CDR2 SMNVEV (reference sequence). Between the trimmed V and J ends, which lost 11 bases and 1 base, there was a span of 18 bases. CDR3 length: 15 amino acids. DNA of the CDR3: TGTGCCTCCTCTTATGGGGGGGGAAGCAATCAGCCCCAGCATTTT. It specifies CASSYGGGSNQPQHF.

The rearrangement joins TRBV5-5 to TRBJ2-1, with TRBD2 identical over 11 bases. The germline V gene encodes CDR1 SGHKS and CDR2 YYEKEE (reference sequence). This CDR3 comprises 14 residues. Trimming removed 4 bases from V and 9 bases from J; junction bases left unmatched: 6. The CDR3 nucleotides are TGTGCCAGCAGCAGATTAGCGGGGGGGCTTGAGCAGTTCTTC. Protein sequence: CASSRLAGGLEQFF. Full variable domain (rest looked up from reference TRBV5-5 and TRBJ2-1): DAGVTQSPTHLIKTRGQQVTLRCSPISGHKSVSWYQQVLGQGPQFIFQYYEKEERGRGNFPDRFSARQFPNYSSELNVNALLLGDSALYLCASSRLAGGLEQFFGPGTRLTVL.

This clone has a handful of counts. The chain combines TRBV2 with TRBJ1-2, with TRBD1 matching over 10 bases. The CDR3 runs to 15 residues. V trimming: 6 bases; J trimming: 5 bases; junction bases outside the gene matches: 9. Germline values: CDR1 SNHLY, CDR2 FYNNEI. In DNA form, the CDR3 reads TGTGCCAGCAGGGAGACAGGGGGCGTAGGGTATGGCTACACCTTC. The encoded protein is CASRETGGVGYGYTF.

V is TRBV5-4 and J is TRBJ1-1; D gene uncertain. This CDR3 spans 16 amino acids. Germline V CDR1 and CDR2: SGHNT, YYREEE (reference sequence). Trimming left V 0 bases short and J 1 base short, with 13 bases between. In DNA form, the CDR3 reads TGTGCCAGCAGCTTGGGGGCAGGCGGCCCGAACACTGAAGCTTTCTTT. Residues: CASSLGAGGPNTEAFF.

In this sample, this clone turned up a few times. The chain recombines TRBV5-4 with TRBJ2-3; TRBD2 is a possible D gene (6 bases). CDR1 is SGHNT and CDR2 is YYREEE in the germline V gene (reference sequence). The CDR3 totals 15 residues. Trimming removed 2 bases at V and 4 bases at J, with 14 bases between. CDR3 loop: CASSFPGTQADTQYF. The CDR3 DNA is TGTGCCAGCAGCTTTCCTGGGACTCAGGCAGATACGCAGTATTTT.

The gene calls are TRBV5-1 and TRBJ1-1, with 7 bases that match TRBD1. Unmatched junction bases numbered 10, after V lost 7 bases and J lost 1 base. Per the germline V gene, CDR1 is SGHRS and CDR2 is YFSETQ. This CDR3 is 15 amino acids long. The chain's CDR3 is CASLTGTAENTEAFF. CDR3 bases: TGCGCCAGCCTTACCGGGACAGCGGAGAACACTGAAGCTTTCTTT.

The J gene is TRBJ1-3, the V gene TRBV29-1; maybe TRBD1 (5 bases). CDR3 size: 14 residues. Germline-derived CDR1 and CDR2 are SQVTM and ANQGSEA. Between the trimmed V and J ends, which lost 3 bases and 0 bases, there was a span of 9 bases. CDR3 bases: TGCAGCGTTGATGGGACCGCCTCTGGAAACACCATATATTTT. Its protein product is CSVDGTASGNTIYF.

CDR3 region: CASSAQGEETQYF. DNA of the CDR3: TGCGCCAGCAGCGCACAGGGTGAGGAGACCCAGTACTTC. The chain uses TRBV5-1 and TRBJ2-5; a possible D gene is TRBD1 (6 bases). This CDR3 is 13 amino acids long. Germline lookup yields CDR1 SGHRS and CDR2 YFSETQ. The V end was cut by 4 bases, the J end by 5 bases, with 12 bases between.

V usage is TRBV6-5 and J usage is TRBJ2-7; either TRBD1 or TRBD2 may supply D (6 bases each). This CDR3 has 15 amino acids. Trimming took off 0 bases at V and 7 bases at J, with 16 bases between the two ends. Per germline, CDR1 MNHEY and CDR2 SVGAGI. The CDR3: CASSYSEGGTVEQYF. DNA of the CDR3: TGTGCCAGCAGTTACTCCGAAGGGGGGACCGTTGAGCAGTACTTC.

This sequence joins TRBV7-2 and TRBJ1-6, with a possible D match to TRBD1 (5 bases). Trimming removed 0 bases from V and 5 bases from J, with 11 bases in between. The CDR3 loop spans 16 amino acids. The germline gives CDR1 SGHTA, CDR2 FQGNSA. The CDR3: CASSLAPAGNNSPLHF. The DNA for the CDR3 is TGTGCCAGCAGCTTAGCGCCGGCAGGGAATAATTCACCCCTCCACTTT.

This sequence joins TRBV7-8 and TRBJ2-1; 11 bases are shared with TRBD1. The CDR3 length is 15 residues. J was trimmed by 7 bases and V by 4 bases; bases with no gene match: 6. Germline CDR1 SGHVS, CDR2 FQNEAQ. The CDR3 protein is CASSSGDRGRNEQFF. CDR3 nucleotides: TGTGCCAGCAGCTCCGGGGACAGGGGGAGGAATGAGCAGTTCTTC.

The chain recombines TRBV10-3 with TRBJ1-2; D gene uncertain. CDR3 length equals 13 residues. Germline CDR1 and CDR2: ENHRY and SYGVKD. V dropped 6 bases and J dropped 0 bases, with 8 bases sitting between them. CDR3 sequence reads: CAISGISNYGYTF. CDR3 nucleotides: TGTGCCATCAGCGGGATTTCTAACTATGGCTACACCTTC.

The CDR3 sequence: CSARGTGELFF. CDR3 coding DNA: TGCAGCGCGCGAGGGACCGGGGAGCTGTTTTTT. The chain employs TRBV29-1 and TRBJ2-2; the D gene is possibly TRBD2 (5 bases). The germline gives CDR1 SQVTM, CDR2 ANQGSEA. Trimming took off 7 bases at V and 5 bases at J, with 8 bases between the two ends. This CDR3 comprises 11 residues.

V and J are TRBV9 and TRBJ1-6, with 7 bases lining up with TRBD1. The CDR3 consists of 16 residues. The germline gives CDR1 SGDLS, CDR2 YYNGEE. V lost 4 bases to trimming and J lost 10 bases; unmatched junction nucleotides: 14. In nucleotides, the CDR3 is TGTGCCAGCAGCTCTGAAGGGACAGTACCGGCCTCACCCCTCCACTTT. Translated: CASSSEGTVPASPLHF.